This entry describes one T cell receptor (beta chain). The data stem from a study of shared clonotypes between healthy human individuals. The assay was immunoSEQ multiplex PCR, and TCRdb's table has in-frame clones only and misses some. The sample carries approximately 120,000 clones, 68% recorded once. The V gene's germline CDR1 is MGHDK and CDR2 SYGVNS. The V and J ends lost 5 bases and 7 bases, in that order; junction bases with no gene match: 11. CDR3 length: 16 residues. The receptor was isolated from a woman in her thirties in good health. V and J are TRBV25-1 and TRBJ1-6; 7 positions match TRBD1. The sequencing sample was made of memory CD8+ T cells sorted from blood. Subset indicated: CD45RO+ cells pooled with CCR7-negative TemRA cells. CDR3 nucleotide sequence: TGTGCCAGCAGTAACCGCCGGGACAGTCAAAATTCACCCCTCCACTTT. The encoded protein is CASSNRRDSQNSPLHF. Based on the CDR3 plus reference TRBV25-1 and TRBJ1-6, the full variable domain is EADIYQTPRYLVIGTGKKITLECSQTMGHDKMYWYQQDPGMELHLIHYSYGVNSTEKGDLSSESTVSRIRTEHFPLTLESARPSHTSQYLCASSNRRDSQNSPLHFGNGTRLTVT.